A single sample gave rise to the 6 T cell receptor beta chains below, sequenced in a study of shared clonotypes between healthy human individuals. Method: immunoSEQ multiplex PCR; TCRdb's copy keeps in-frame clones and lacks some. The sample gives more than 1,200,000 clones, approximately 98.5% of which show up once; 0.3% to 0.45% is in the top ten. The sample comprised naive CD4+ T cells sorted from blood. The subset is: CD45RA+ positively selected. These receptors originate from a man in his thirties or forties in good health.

This CDR3 reads CASTREVEQFF. CDR3 DNA: TGTGCCAGCACCCGAGAGGTTGAGCAGTTCTTC. The rearrangement links TRBV7-9 to TRBJ2-1; D call uncertain. The CDR3 consists of 11 residues. The ends were cut back, 7 bases at V and 9 bases at J, with 10 bases in the middle. Looked up from germline, CDR1 is SEHNR and CDR2 is FQNEAQ (reference sequence). Full variable domain (remainder filled in from reference TRBV7-9 and TRBJ2-1): DTGVSQNPRHKITKRGQNVTFRCDPISEHNRLYWYRQTLGQGPEFLTYFQNEAQLEKSRLLSDRFSAERPKGSFSTLEIQRTEQGDSAMYLCASTREVEQFFGPGTRLTVL.

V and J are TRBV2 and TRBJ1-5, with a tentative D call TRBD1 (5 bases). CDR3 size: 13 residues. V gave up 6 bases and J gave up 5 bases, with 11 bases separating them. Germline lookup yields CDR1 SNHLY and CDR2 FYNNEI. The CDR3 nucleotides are TGTGCCAGCAGGGACAATTTGGATCAGCCCCAGCATTTT. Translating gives CASRDNLDQPQHF.

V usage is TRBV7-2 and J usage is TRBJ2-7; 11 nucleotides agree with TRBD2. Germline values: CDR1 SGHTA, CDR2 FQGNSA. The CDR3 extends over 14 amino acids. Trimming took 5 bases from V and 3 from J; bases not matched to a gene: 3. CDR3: CASSITSGSYEQYF. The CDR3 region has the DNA TGTGCCAGCAGCATAACTAGCGGGAGCTACGAGCAGTACTTC.

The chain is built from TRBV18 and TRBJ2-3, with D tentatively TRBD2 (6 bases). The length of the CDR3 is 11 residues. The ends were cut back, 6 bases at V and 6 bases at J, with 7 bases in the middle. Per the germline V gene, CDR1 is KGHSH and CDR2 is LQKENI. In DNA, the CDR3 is TGTGCCAGCTCCCGGGAGGATACGCAGTATTTT. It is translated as CASSREDTQYF.

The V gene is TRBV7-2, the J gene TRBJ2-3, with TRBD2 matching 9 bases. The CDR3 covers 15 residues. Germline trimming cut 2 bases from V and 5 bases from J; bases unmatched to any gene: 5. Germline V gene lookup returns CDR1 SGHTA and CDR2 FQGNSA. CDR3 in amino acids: CASSLRSTSGDTQYF. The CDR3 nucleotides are TGTGCCAGCAGCTTAAGATCGACTAGCGGAGATACGCAGTATTTT.

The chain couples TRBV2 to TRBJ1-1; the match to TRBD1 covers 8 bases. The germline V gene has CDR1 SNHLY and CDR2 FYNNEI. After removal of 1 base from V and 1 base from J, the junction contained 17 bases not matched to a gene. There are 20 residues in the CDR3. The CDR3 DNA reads TGTGCCAGCAGTGAAGGGCAGGGGGCAGACACCTTGGGTCGGAACACTGAAGCTTTCTTT. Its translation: CASSEGQGADTLGRNTEAFF.